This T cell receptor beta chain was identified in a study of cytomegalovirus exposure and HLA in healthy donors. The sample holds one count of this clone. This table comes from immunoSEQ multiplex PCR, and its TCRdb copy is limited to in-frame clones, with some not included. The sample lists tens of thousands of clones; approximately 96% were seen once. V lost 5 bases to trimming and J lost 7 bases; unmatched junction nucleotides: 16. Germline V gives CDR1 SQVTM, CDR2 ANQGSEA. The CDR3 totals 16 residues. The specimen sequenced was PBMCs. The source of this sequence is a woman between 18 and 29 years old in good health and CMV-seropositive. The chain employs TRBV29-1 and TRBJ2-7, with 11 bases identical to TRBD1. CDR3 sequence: CSVRHLPGQGVQEQYF. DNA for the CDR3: TGCAGCGTTAGGCACTTACCGGGACAGGGGGTTCAAGAGCAGTACTTC.